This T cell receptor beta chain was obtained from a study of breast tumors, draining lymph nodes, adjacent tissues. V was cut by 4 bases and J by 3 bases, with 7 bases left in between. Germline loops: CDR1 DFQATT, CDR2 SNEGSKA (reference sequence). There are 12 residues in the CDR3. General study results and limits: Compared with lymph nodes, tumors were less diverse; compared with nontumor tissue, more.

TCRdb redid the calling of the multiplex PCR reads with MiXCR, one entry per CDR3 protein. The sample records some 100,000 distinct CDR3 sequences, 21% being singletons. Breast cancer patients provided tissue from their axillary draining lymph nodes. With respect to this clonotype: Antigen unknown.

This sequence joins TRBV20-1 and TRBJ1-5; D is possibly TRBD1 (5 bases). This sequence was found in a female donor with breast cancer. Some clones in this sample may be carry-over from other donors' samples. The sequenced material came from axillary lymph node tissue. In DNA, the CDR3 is TGCAGTGCTACCGGGGCCAATCAGCCCCAGCATTTT. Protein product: CSATGANQPQHF.